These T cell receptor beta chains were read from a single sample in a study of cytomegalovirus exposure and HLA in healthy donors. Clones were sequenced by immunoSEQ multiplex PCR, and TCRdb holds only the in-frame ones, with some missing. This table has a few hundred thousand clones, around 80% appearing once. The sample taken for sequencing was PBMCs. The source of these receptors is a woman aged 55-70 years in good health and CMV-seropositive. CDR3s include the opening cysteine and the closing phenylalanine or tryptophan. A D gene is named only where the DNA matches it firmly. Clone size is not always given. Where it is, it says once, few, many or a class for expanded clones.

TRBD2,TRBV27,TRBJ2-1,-,CASTKGGLAGGLYNEQFF,TGTGCCAGCACTAAAGGGGGACTAGCGGGGGGCCTCTACAATGAGCAGTTCTTC
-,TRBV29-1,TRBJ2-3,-,CSVVSAGRTDTQYF,TGCAGCGTTGTTTCTGCGGGCAGGACAGATACGCAGTATTTT
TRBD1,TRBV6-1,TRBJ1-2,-,CASSRDSRGAGGYTF,TGTGCCAGCAGCCGGGACAGCCGAGGGGCTGGTGGCTACACCTTC
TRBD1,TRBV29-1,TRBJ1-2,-,CSGGTVIDGYTF,TGCAGCGGCGGGACAGTAATTGATGGCTACACCTTC
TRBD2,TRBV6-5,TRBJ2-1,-,CASSTPGVAGEQFF,TGTGCCAGCAGTACCCCAGGGGTAGCGGGAGAGCAGTTCTTC
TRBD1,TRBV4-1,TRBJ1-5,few,CASSQSPGQGTLNQPQHF,TGCGCCAGCAGCCAGTCTCCGGGACAGGGGACCCTCAATCAGCCCCAGCATTTT
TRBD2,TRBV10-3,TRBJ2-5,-,CAISTRLAGGQETQYF,TGTGCCATCAGCACAAGACTAGCGGGGGGGCAGGAGACCCAGTACTTC
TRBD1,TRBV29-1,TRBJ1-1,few,CSVAWGQGNTEAFF,TGCAGCGTTGCCTGGGGACAGGGGAACACTGAAGCTTTCTTT
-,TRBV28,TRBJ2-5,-,CASSAPTSLETQYF,TGTGCCAGCAGTGCCCCGACTAGTCTCGAGACCCAGTACTTC
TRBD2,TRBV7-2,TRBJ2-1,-,CASSSRPSGVPNEQFF,TGTGCCAGCAGCTCAAGGCCTAGCGGGGTCCCGAATGAGCAGTTCTTC
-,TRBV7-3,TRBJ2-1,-,CASSLVVGANYNEQFF,TGTGCCAGCAGCTTAGTCGTGGGGGCTAACTACAATGAGCAGTTCTTC
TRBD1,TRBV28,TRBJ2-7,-,CASSPPGQALRSEQYF,TGTGCCAGCAGTCCCCCGGGACAGGCATTACGGTCCGAGCAGTACTTC
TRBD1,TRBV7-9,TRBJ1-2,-,CASSLAGDRPIYGYTF,TGTGCCAGCAGCTTAGCAGGGGACAGACCCATCTATGGCTACACCTTC
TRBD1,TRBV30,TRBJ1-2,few,CAWSLGQANYGYTF,TGTGCCTGGAGCTTAGGACAGGCAAACTATGGCTACACCTTC
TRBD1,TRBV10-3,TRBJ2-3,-,CAIKPGTGTDTQYF,TGTGCCATCAAGCCAGGGACAGGCACAGATACGCAGTATTTT
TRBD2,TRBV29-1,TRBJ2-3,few,CSVDGSSGTSGGTDTQYF,TGCAGCGTTGACGGATCCTCCGGGACTAGCGGGGGCACAGATACGCAGTATTTT
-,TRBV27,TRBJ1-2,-,CASLRHPGNYGYTF,TGTGCCAGCCTCAGACATCCAGGGAACTATGGCTACACCTTC
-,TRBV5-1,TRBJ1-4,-,CASIAWGANEKLFF,TGCGCCAGCATCGCTTGGGGGGCTAATGAAAAACTGTTTTTT
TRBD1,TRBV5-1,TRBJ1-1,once,CASSFTGTGDTEAFF,TGCGCCAGCAGCTTTACCGGGACAGGGGACACTGAAGCTTTCTTT
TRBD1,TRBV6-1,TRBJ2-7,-,CASSEQGALVYEQYF,TGTGCCAGCAGTGAACAGGGGGCGCTCGTATACGAGCAGTACTTC
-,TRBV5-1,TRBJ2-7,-,CASSLGQLSYEQYF,TGCGCCAGCAGCTTAGGACAGCTGTCCTACGAGCAGTACTTC
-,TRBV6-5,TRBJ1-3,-,CASSYGKAAGNTIYF,TGTGCCAGCAGTTACGGGAAAGCGGCCGGAAACACCATATATTTT
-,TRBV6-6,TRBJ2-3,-,CASRERDTQYF,TGTGCCAGCAGGGAGAGGGATACGCAGTATTTT
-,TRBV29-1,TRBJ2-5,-,CSVVLALETQYF,TGCAGCGTTGTGCTAGCGTTAGAGACCCAGTACTTC
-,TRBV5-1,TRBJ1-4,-,CASTGGTANEKLFF,TGCGCCAGCACGGGCGGGACGGCTAATGAAAAACTGTTTTTT
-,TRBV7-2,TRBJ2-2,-,CASSSPSTGRTGELFF,TGTGCCAGCAGCTCCCCCTCGACAGGGAGGACCGGGGAGCTGTTTTTT
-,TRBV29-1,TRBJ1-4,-,CSAGQLNEKLFF,TGCAGCGCAGGACAGCTTAATGAAAAACTGTTTTTT
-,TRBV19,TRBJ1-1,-,CASRANTEAFF,TGTGCCAGTAGGGCGAACACTGAAGCTTTCTTT
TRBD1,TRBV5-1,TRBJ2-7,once,CASSPGQGGTVQYF,TGCGCCAGCAGCCCAGGACAGGGGGGGACGGTGCAGTACTTC
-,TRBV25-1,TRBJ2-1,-,CASSLGREQFF,TGTGCCAGCAGTTTAGGCAGGGAGCAGTTCTTC
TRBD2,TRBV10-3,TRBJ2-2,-,CATRDTVRGGTGELFF,TGTGCCACACGCGACACGGTTCGGGGGGGCACCGGGGAGCTGTTTTTT
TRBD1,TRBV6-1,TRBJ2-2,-,CASWDRPTGELFF,TGTGCCAGCTGGGACAGACCCACCGGGGAGCTGTTTTTT
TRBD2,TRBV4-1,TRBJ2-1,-,CASSQGRGGRTYNEQFF,TGCGCCAGCAGCCAAGGACGTGGCGGGAGGACCTACAATGAGCAGTTCTTC
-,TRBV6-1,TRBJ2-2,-,CAGRELGDTGELFF,TGTGCCGGCAGGGAACTGGGAGACACCGGGGAGCTGTTTTTT
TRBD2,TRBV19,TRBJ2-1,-,CASSSWTSGKENEQFF,TGTGCCAGTAGTAGTTGGACTAGCGGGAAAGAGAATGAGCAGTTCTTC
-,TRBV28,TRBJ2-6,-,CASSLGRQPGANVLTF,TGTGCCAGCAGTTTAGGTAGACAACCTGGGGCCAACGTCCTGACTTTC
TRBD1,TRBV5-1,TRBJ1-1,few,CASRLGVQGDTEAFF,TGCGCCAGCAGGCTTGGTGTTCAGGGGGACACTGAAGCTTTCTTT
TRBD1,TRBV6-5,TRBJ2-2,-,CASTQGARTGELFF,TGTGCCAGCACGCAGGGGGCGCGCACCGGGGAGCTGTTTTTT
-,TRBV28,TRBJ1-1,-,CASSQINPGLNTEAFF,TGTGCCAGCAGTCAAATCAATCCGGGGTTGAACACTGAAGCTTTCTTT
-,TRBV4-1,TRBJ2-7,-,CASSQETSSGYEQYF,TGCGCCAGCAGCCAAGAGACCAGTTCGGGGTACGAGCAGTACTTC
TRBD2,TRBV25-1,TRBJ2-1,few,CASREPSGGAYNEQFF,TGTGCCAGCAGAGAACCGAGCGGGGGGGCCTACAATGAGCAGTTCTTC
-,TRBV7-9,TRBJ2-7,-,CASSLGDGYYEQYF,TGTGCCAGCAGCTTAGGAGACGGGTACTACGAGCAGTACTTC
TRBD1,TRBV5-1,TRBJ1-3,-,CASSPTTGVGNTIYF,TGCGCCAGCAGCCCCACCACAGGGGTTGGAAACACCATATATTTT
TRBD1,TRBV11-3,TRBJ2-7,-,CASSRQGYEQYF,TGTGCCAGCAGCCGACAGGGGTACGAGCAGTACTTC
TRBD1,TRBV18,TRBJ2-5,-,CASSPSRTGRQETQYF,TGTGCCAGCTCACCATCTCGGACAGGGCGGCAAGAGACCCAGTACTTC
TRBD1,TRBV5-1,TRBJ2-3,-,CASMGDRLTDTQYF,TGCGCCAGCATGGGGGACAGGCTCACAGATACGCAGTATTTT
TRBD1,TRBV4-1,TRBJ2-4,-,CASSQDPGGSKNIQYF,TGCGCCAGCAGCCAAGACCCAGGGGGCAGCAAAAACATTCAGTACTTC
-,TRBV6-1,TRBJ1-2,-,CASSEQGGSGYTF,TGTGCCAGCAGTGAACAGGGAGGAAGTGGCTACACCTTC
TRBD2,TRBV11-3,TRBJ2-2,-,CASSLGSGSTTGELFF,TGTGCCAGCAGCTTAGGTAGCGGGAGTACCACCGGGGAGCTGTTTTTT